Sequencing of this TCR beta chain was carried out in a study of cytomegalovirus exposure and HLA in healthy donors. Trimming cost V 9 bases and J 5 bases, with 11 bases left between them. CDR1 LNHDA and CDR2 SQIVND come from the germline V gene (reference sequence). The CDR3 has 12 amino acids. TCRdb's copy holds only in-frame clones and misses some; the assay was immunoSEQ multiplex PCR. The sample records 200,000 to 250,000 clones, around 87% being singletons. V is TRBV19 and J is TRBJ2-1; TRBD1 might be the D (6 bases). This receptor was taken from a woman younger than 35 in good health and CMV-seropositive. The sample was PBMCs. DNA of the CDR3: TGTGCCAGCCTAGGGACACACAATGAGCAGTTCTTC. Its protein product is CASLGTHNEQFF.